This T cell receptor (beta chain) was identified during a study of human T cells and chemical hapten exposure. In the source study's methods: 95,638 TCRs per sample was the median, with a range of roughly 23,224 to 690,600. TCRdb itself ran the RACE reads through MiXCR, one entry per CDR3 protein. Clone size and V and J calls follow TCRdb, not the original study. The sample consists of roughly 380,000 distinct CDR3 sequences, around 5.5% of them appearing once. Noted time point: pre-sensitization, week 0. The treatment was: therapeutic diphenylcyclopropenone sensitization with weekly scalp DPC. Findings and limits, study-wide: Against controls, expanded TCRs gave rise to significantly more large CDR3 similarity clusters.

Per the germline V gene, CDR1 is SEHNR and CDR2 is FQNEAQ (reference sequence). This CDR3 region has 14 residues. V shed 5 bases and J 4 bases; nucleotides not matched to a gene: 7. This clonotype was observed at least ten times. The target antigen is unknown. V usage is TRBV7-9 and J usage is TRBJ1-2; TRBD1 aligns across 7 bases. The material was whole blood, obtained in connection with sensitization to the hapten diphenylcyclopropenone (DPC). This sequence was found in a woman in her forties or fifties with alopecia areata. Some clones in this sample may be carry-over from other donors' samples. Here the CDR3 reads CASSETGAVYGYTF. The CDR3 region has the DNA TGTGCCAGCAGCGAAACAGGGGCTGTCTATGGCTACACCTTC.